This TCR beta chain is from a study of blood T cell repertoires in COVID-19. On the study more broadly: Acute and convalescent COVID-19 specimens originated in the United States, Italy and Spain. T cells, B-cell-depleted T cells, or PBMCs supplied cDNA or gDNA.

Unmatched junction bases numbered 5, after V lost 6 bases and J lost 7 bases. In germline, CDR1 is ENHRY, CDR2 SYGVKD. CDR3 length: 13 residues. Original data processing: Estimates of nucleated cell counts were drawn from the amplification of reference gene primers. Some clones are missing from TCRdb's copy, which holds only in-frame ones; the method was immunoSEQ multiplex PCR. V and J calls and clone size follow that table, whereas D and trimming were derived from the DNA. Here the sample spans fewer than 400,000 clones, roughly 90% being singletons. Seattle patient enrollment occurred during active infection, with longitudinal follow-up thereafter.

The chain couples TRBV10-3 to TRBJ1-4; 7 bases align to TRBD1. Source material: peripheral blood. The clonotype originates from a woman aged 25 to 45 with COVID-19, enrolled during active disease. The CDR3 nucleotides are TGTGCCATCAGATCAGGGGGTAGTGAAAAACTGTTTTTT. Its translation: CAIRSGGSEKLFF.